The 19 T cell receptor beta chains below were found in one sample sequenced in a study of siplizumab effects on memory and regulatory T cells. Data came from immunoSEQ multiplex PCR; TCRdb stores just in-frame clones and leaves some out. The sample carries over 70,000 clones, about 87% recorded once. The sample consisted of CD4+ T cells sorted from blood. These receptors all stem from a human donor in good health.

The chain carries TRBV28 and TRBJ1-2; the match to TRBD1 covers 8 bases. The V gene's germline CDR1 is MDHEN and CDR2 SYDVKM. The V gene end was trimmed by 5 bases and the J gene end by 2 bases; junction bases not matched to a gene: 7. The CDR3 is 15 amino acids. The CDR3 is CASSPQGGVNYGYTF. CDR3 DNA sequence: TGTGCCAGCAGTCCACAGGGGGGGGTCAACTATGGCTACACCTTC.

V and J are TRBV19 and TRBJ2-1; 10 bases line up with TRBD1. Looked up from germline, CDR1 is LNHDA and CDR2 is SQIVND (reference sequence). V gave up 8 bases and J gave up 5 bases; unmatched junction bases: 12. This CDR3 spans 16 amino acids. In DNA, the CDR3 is TGTGCCAGTTCCCGGGACAGGGGTTTGGACGACAATGAGCAGTTCTTC. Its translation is CASSRDRGLDDNEQFF.

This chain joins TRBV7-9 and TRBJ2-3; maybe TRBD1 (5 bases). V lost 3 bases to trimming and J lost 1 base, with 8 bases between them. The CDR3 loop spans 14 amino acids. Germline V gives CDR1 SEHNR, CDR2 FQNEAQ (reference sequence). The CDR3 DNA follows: TGTGCCAGCAGCTTGGGGCAGGGCACAGATACGCAGTATTTT. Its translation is CASSLGQGTDTQYF.

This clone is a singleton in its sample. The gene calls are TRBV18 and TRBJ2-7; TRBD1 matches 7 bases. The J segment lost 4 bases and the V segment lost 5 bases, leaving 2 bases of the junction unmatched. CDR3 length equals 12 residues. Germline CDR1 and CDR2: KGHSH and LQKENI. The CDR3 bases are TGTGCCAGCTCAGCGACAGGGTACGAGCAGTACTTC. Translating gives CASSATGYEQYF.

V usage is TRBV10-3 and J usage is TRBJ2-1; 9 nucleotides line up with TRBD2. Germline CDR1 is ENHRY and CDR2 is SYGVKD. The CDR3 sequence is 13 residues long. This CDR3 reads CGVAGAGDNEQFF. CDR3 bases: TGTGGCGTAGCGGGAGCGGGGGACAATGAGCAGTTCTTC.

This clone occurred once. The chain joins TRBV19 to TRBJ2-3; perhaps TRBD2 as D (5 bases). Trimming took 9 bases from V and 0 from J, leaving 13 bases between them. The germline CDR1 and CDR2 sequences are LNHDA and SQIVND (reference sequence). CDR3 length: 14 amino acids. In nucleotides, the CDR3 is TGTGCCAGCCGAATTTCGGGGAGCACAGATACGCAGTATTTT. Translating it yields CASRISGSTDTQYF.

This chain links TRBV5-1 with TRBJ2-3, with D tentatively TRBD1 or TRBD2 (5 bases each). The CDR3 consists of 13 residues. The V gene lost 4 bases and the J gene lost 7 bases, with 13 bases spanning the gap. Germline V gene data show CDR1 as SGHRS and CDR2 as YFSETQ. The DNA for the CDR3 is TGCGCCAGCAGCACGGGACCGCGATATACGCAGTATTTT. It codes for CASSTGPRYTQYF.

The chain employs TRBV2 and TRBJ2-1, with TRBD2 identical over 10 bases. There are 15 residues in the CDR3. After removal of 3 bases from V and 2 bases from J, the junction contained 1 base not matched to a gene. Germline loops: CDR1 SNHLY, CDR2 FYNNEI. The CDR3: CASSDLAGAYNEQFF. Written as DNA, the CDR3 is TGTGCCAGCAGTGATCTAGCGGGGGCCTACAATGAGCAGTTCTTC.

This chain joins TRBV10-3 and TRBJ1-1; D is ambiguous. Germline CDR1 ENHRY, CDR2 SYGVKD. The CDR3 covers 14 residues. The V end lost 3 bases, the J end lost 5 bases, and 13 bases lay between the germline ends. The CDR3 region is CAISDSSGRTEAFF. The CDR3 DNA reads TGTGCCATCAGTGACTCATCGGGGAGAACTGAAGCTTTCTTT.

The CDR3 coding sequence is TGTGCCAGTACGGTAGGGACAGGGGGCGGCGTGAACACTGAAGCTTTCTTT. Amino acid sequence: CASTVGTGGGVNTEAFF. The chain employs TRBV19 and TRBJ1-1; 12 bases match TRBD1. The CDR3 covers 17 residues. CDR1 LNHDA and CDR2 SQIVND come from the germline V gene (reference sequence). The trim removed 7 bases at V and 0 bases at J, leaving 9 bases unmatched.

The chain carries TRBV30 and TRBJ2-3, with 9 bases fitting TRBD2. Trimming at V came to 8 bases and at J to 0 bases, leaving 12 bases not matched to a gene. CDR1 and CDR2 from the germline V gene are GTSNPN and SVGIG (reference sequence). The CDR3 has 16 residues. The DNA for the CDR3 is TGTGCCCGTAATAGCGGGAGTTCTACCAGCACAGATACGCAGTATTTT. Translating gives CARNSGSSTSTDTQYF.

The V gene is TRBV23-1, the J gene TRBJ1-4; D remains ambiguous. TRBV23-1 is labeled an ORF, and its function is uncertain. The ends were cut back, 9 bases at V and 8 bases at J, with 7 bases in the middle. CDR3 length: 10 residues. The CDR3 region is CARFGEKLFF. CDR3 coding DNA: TGCGCCAGATTCGGGGAAAAACTGTTTTTT.

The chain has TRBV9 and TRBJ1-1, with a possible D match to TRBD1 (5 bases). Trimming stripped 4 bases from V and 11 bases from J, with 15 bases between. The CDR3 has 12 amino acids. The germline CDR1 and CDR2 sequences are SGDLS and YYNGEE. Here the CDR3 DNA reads TGTGCCAGCAGCCCCCGTGGGGGTAGGGCTTTCTTT. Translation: CASSPRGGRAFF.

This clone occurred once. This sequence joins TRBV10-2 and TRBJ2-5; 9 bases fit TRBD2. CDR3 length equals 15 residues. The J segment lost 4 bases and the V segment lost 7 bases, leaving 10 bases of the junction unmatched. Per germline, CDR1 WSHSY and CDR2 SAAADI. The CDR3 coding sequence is TGCGCCAGCATTGCTAGCGGGATAGGGGTAGAGACCCAGTACTTC. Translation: CASIASGIGVETQYF.

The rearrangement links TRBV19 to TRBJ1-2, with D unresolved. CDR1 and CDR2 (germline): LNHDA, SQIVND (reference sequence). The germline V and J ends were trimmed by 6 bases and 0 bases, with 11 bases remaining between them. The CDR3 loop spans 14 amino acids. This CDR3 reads CASRRVGSNYGYTF. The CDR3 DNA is TGTGCCAGTAGACGGGTGGGGTCTAACTATGGCTACACCTTC.

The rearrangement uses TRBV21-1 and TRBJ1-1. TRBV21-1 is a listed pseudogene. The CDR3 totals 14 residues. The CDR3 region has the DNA TGTGCCAGCAGCAAAGTGTGGGAGGGCACTGAAGCTTTCTTT. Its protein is CASSKVWEGTEAFF.

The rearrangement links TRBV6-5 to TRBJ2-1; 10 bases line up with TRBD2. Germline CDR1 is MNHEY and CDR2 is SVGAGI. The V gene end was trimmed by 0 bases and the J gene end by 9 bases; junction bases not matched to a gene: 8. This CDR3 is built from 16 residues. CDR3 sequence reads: CASSYSGLAGVSEQFF. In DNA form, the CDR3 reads TGTGCCAGCAGTTACTCCGGGCTAGCGGGAGTATCTGAGCAGTTCTTC.

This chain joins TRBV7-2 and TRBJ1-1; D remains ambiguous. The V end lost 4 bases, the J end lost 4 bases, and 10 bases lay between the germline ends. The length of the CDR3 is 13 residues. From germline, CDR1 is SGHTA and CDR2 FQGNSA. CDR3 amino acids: CASSYYSGTEAFF. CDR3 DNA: TGTGCCAGCAGCTATTATTCGGGCACTGAAGCTTTCTTT.

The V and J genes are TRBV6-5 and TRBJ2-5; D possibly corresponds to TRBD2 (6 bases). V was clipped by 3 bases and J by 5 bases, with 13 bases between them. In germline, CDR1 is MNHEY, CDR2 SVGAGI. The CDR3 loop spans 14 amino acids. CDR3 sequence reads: CASSYAFRGETQYF. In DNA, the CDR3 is TGTGCCAGCAGTTATGCGTTCCGGGGGGAGACCCAGTACTTC.